This passage covers 18 T cell receptor beta chains from one sample sequenced in a study of blood T cell repertoires in COVID-19. Sequencing used immunoSEQ multiplex PCR; TCRdb keeps in-frame clones, though not all of them. Found here are about 330,000 clones, about 87% of them singletons; the top ten hold roughly a tenth. The specimen was peripheral blood. Receptors originate from a man younger than 45 with COVID-19, enrolled during active disease.

The chain carries TRBV11-1 and TRBJ2-5; D is perhaps TRBD1 (6 bases). Trimming removed 5 bases from V and 5 bases from J, with 12 bases in between. Per the germline V gene, CDR1 is SGHAT and CDR2 is FQDESV (reference sequence). This CDR3 has 13 residues. The CDR3 loop is CASSPGQPETQYF. DNA for the CDR3: TGTGCCAGCAGCCCTGGACAGCCGGAGACCCAGTACTTC.

The V call is TRBV11-1, the J call TRBJ2-7, with TRBD1 as a possible D gene (7 bases). The V end lost 5 bases, the J end lost 4 bases, and 18 bases lay between the germline ends. The germline V gene has CDR1 SGHAT and CDR2 FQDESV (reference sequence). This CDR3 contains 15 residues. CDR3 sequence (DNA): TGTGCCAGCAGCCAAAGCGCAGGGGGGTCTTACGAGCAGTACTTC. It specifies CASSQSAGGSYEQYF.

This clone was picked up one time. The V call is TRBV4-3, the J call TRBJ2-1; D not resolved. CDR3 size: 13 residues. Trimming pared 4 bases from V and 4 bases from J, leaving 8 bases between. Germline CDR1 and CDR2: LGHNA and YSLEER. In DNA, the CDR3 is TGCGCCAGCAGCCGACTCGTGTACAATGAGCAGTTCTTC. Protein: CASSRLVYNEQFF.

The chain couples TRBV14 to TRBJ2-6, with 7 bases identical to TRBD1. Germline V gene lookup returns CDR1 SGHDN and CDR2 FVKESK. V shed 4 bases and J 3 bases; nucleotides not matched to a gene: 12. The CDR3 sequence is 18 residues long. DNA for the CDR3: TGTGCCAGCAGCCCGGGACAGTCCCCTTCTTATGGGGCCAACGTCCTGACTTTC. Protein sequence: CASSPGQSPSYGANVLTF.

The chain has TRBV11-3 and TRBJ2-3, with D perhaps TRBD2 (5 bases). The CDR3 consists of 14 residues. The V gene lost 5 bases and the J gene lost 0 bases, with 9 bases spanning the gap. CDR1 SGHNT and CDR2 YENEEA come from the germline V gene. This chain's CDR3 is CASSLGGSTDTQYF. CDR3 nucleotides: TGTGCCAGCAGCCTCGGAGGAAGCACAGATACGCAGTATTTT.

The chain carries TRBV7-9 and TRBJ2-1, with TRBD1 matching over 8 bases. The CDR3 length is 16 residues. V trimming: 3 bases; J trimming: 2 bases; junction bases outside the gene matches: 6. Germline CDR1 is SEHNR and CDR2 is FQNEAQ (reference sequence). The CDR3 DNA follows: TGTGCCAGCAGCTTGGGGACAGGCGTCACCTACAATGAGCAGTTCTTC. Translating it yields CASSLGTGVTYNEQFF.

The chain combines TRBV2 with TRBJ1-1; TRBD1 is a possible D gene (5 bases). The CDR3 has 14 amino acids. Germline lookup yields CDR1 SNHLY and CDR2 FYNNEI. V lost 1 base and J 6 bases, leaving 12 bases between the germline ends. CDR3 residues: CASSEVGLGAEAFF. The CDR3 DNA is TGTGCCAGCAGTGAAGTAGGTTTAGGGGCTGAAGCTTTCTTT.

This rearrangement joins TRBV14 to TRBJ2-2; a weak D match, TRBD2 (5 bases). CDR3 length: 14 residues. V shed 3 bases and J shed 10 bases, with 15 bases lying between them. Germline lookup yields CDR1 SGHDN and CDR2 FVKESK. CDR3 DNA: TGTGCCAGCAGCCACGGGGTTCTGAGGGAGGAGCTGTTTTTT. It is translated as CASSHGVLREELFF. Looking up the rest from reference TRBV14 and TRBJ2-2 gives the full variable domain: EAGVTQFPSHSVIEKGQTVTLRCDPISGHDNLYWYRRVMGKEIKFLLHFVKESKQDESGMPNNRFLAERTGGTYSTLKVQPAELEDSGVYFCASSHGVLREELFFGEGSRLTVL.

The chain combines TRBV27 with TRBJ2-7, with TRBD1 matching 9 bases. Germline V gene data show CDR1 as MNHEY and CDR2 as SMNVEV (reference sequence). The V and J ends lost 4 bases and 4 bases, in that order; junction bases with no gene match: 17. This CDR3 is 18 amino acids long. The CDR3 sequence is CASSSKRGRTGERYEQYF. CDR3 nucleotides: TGTGCCAGCAGTTCAAAAAGGGGTAGGACAGGGGAACGTTACGAGCAGTACTTC.

This sequence joins TRBV27 and TRBJ1-1; TRBD1 might be the D (6 bases). The V end lost 0 bases, the J end lost 5 bases, and 16 bases lay between the germline ends. The CDR3 is made up of 16 amino acids. The germline CDR1 and CDR2 sequences are MNHEY and SMNVEV (reference sequence). CDR3 loop: CASSLSSAGVYTEAFF. The CDR3, as DNA: TGTGCCAGCAGTTTATCATCAGCAGGGGTATATACTGAAGCTTTCTTT.

V and J are TRBV11-2 and TRBJ1-5; the D gene is possibly TRBD1 (6 bases). Germline V gives CDR1 SGHAT, CDR2 FQNNGV. The CDR3 has 15 residues. V gave up 3 bases and J gave up 6 bases, with 15 bases separating them. CDR3 in DNA: TGTGCCAGCAGCTTCGATACAGGGTCGGGTCAGCCCCAGCATTTT. It translates to CASSFDTGSGQPQHF.

The chain links TRBV9 to TRBJ1-2, with 7 bases fitting TRBD1. CDR3 length equals 14 residues. CDR1 is SGDLS, CDR2 YYNGEE, per germline. V shed 0 bases, J shed 5 bases, and the junction held 4 bases outside the gene matches. The CDR3 reads CASSVDGTAYGYTF. The CDR3 nucleotides are TGTGCCAGCAGCGTAGACGGGACAGCATATGGCTACACCTTC.

The chain employs TRBV7-3 and TRBJ2-2; 7 bases fit TRBD2. V gave up 2 bases and J gave up 2 bases; unmatched junction bases: 5. The CDR3 has 16 residues. Germline V gene sequence: CDR1 SGHTA, CDR2 FQGTGA. DNA for the CDR3: TGTGCCAGCAGCTTACAGGCTAGCGGAAACACCGGGGAGCTGTTTTTT. It yields the protein CASSLQASGNTGELFF.

This clone was observed at least ten times. This chain links TRBV28 with TRBJ2-2, with TRBD2 matching 7 bases. Germline assignment: CDR1 MDHEN and CDR2 SYDVKM. This CDR3 is 17 amino acids long. J gave up 5 bases and V 5 bases, and 14 bases lay outside the gene matches. The CDR3 nucleotides are TGTGCCAGCAGTCCCTTGTCATGGGAGGGGTGGACCGGGGAGCTGTTTTTT. Translated: CASSPLSWEGWTGELFF.

The CDR3 DNA sequence: TGTGCCAGCAGCTCCGGACAGGGGAGCACCGGGGAGCTGTTTTTT. Its protein product is CASSSGQGSTGELFF. The rearrangement uses TRBV5-4 and TRBJ2-2, with TRBD1 identical over 9 bases. Germline V gene lookup returns CDR1 SGHNT and CDR2 YYREEE (reference sequence). Unmatched junction bases numbered 4, after V lost 3 bases and J lost 4 bases. The CDR3 has 15 residues.

The chain combines TRBV5-1 with TRBJ1-2, with 7 bases aligning to TRBD1. Per germline, CDR1 SGHRS and CDR2 YFSETQ. The CDR3 covers 12 residues. J gave up 6 bases and V 4 bases, and 3 bases lay outside the gene matches. The CDR3 nucleotides are TGCGCCAGCAGCATTGACAGGGATGGCTACACCTTC. Residues: CASSIDRDGYTF.

The chain recombines TRBV7-8 with TRBJ1-2; D may be TRBD1 (6 bases). CDR3 length equals 14 residues. The V gene's germline CDR1 is SGHVS and CDR2 FQNEAQ. V was pared by 5 bases and J by 4 bases, with 14 bases between. CDR3 sequence reads: CASSPRTDSYGYTF. The CDR3 DNA reads as TGTGCCAGCAGCCCCCGGACAGATTCCTATGGCTACACCTTC.

This chain uses TRBV29-1 with TRBJ1-5, with D perhaps matching TRBD1 (6 bases). V lost 6 bases and J lost 2, with 8 bases in between. Germline V gene lookup returns CDR1 SQVTM and CDR2 ANQGSEA. This CDR3 is built from 12 residues. The CDR3 DNA follows: TGCAGCGTCAGGGGCCGCAATCAGCCCCAGCATTTT. Its protein product is CSVRGRNQPQHF.